A selection of T cell receptor beta chains follows, all from one sample in a study of T cell responses to AZD1222 COVID-19 vaccine. Assay: immunoSEQ multiplex PCR; the TCRdb copy retains only in-frame clones and omits some. The table shows about 130,000 clones, with roughly nine tenths occurring only once. Sample: peripheral blood, taken on day 0 of AZD1222 vaccination. These receptor sequences come from an adult in good health. The CDR3 runs from the conserved cysteine through the conserved F or W. D genes are given only for firm matches. Expanded clones get a size class; other rows say once, few or many, or leave the size out.

v_gene: TRBV18
d_gene: -
abundance: -
j_gene: TRBJ2-2
CDR3nt: TGTGCCAGCTCACCGCAGAACACCGGGGAGCTGTTTTTT
CDR3aa: CASSPQNTGELFF

v_gene: TRBV13
d_gene: -
abundance: -
j_gene: TRBJ2-6
CDR3nt: TGTGCCAGCAGCTTGGAAGGGAGCGCTGGGGCCAACGTCCTGACTTTC
CDR3aa: CASSLEGSAGANVLTF

v_gene: TRBV14
d_gene: -
abundance: -
j_gene: TRBJ2-1
CDR3nt: TGTGCCAGCAGCCAAGAGATTTCCTACAATGAGCAGTTCTTC
CDR3aa: CASSQEISYNEQFF

v_gene: TRBV6-2/TRBV6-3
d_gene: -
abundance: once
j_gene: TRBJ2-5
CDR3nt: TGTGCCAGCAGCAAGTTGGACGGGACCCAGTACTTC
CDR3aa: CASSKLDGTQYF

v_gene: TRBV28
d_gene: TRBD1
abundance: -
j_gene: TRBJ2-7
CDR3nt: TGTGCCAGCAGTTTCAGACAGGGCTTCACCTACGAGCAGTACTTC
CDR3aa: CASSFRQGFTYEQYF

v_gene: TRBV3-1/TRBV3-2
d_gene: TRBD1
abundance: -
j_gene: TRBJ1-2
CDR3nt: TGTGCCAGCAGCCTAGACAGGGGACATGGCTACACCTTC
CDR3aa: CASSLDRGHGYTF

v_gene: TRBV5-6
d_gene: TRBD2
abundance: -
j_gene: TRBJ2-5
CDR3nt: TGTGCCAGCAGTCTGGGGTCCTATAGCGGGCTGGTGGAGACCCAGTACTTC
CDR3aa: CASSLGSYSGLVETQYF

v_gene: TRBV5-5
d_gene: -
abundance: -
j_gene: TRBJ1-5
CDR3nt: TGTGCCAGCAGCTTGGGAGGGGGTGGAGTCCGGCCCCAGCATTTT
CDR3aa: CASSLGGGGVRPQHF

v_gene: TRBV30
d_gene: -
abundance: -
j_gene: TRBJ1-3
CDR3nt: TGTGCCTGGAGTGTCAATACTCGAAACACCATATATTTT
CDR3aa: CAWSVNTRNTIYF

v_gene: TRBV29-1
d_gene: -
abundance: -
j_gene: TRBJ2-7
CDR3nt: TGCAGCGTGGGAACACAGGGCCGAAGCTCCTACGAGCAGTACTTC
CDR3aa: CSVGTQGRSSYEQYF

v_gene: TRBV5-1
d_gene: -
abundance: once
j_gene: TRBJ1-3
CDR3nt: TGCGCCAGTAAGGGCTCTGGAAACACCATATATTTT
CDR3aa: CASKGSGNTIYF

v_gene: TRBV3-1/TRBV3-2
d_gene: -
abundance: -
j_gene: TRBJ1-2
CDR3nt: TGTGCCAGCAGCCAGAACTGGTCGGGCTACACCTTC
CDR3aa: CASSQNWSGYTF

v_gene: TRBV7-2
d_gene: TRBD1
abundance: -
j_gene: TRBJ2-3
CDR3nt: TGTGCCAGCAGCTGGTCAGGGGGTGGGGCAGATACGCAGTATTTT
CDR3aa: CASSWSGGGADTQYF

v_gene: TRBV12-3/TRBV12-4
d_gene: -
abundance: -
j_gene: TRBJ1-5
CDR3nt: TGTGCCAGCAGTTTAGAGAATCAGCCCCAGCATTTT
CDR3aa: CASSLENQPQHF

v_gene: TRBV4-3
d_gene: TRBD2
abundance: once
j_gene: TRBJ2-3
CDR3nt: TGCGCCAGCAGCCAAGATCTGCTACTAGCGGGTGGCACAGATACGCAGTATTTT
CDR3aa: CASSQDLLLAGGTDTQYF

v_gene: TRBV6-4
d_gene: -
abundance: -
j_gene: TRBJ2-1
CDR3nt: TGTGCCAGCTCGTCGAGGGGGCGGGGATACAATGAGCAGTTCTTC
CDR3aa: CASSSRGRGYNEQFF

v_gene: TRBV6-6
d_gene: -
abundance: -
j_gene: TRBJ1-2
CDR3nt: TGTGCCAGCAGTTACGCAGGGGCTATCTATGGCTACACCTTC
CDR3aa: CASSYAGAIYGYTF

v_gene: TRBV19
d_gene: -
abundance: -
j_gene: TRBJ1-5
CDR3nt: TGTGCCAGTGGGATTGAGGGCAATCAGCCCCAGCATTTT
CDR3aa: CASGIEGNQPQHF

v_gene: TRBV18
d_gene: -
abundance: -
j_gene: TRBJ2-5
CDR3nt: TGTGCCAGCTCACCAACAGCTGGGGAGACCCAGTACTTC
CDR3aa: CASSPTAGETQYF

v_gene: TRBV5-6
d_gene: -
abundance: -
j_gene: TRBJ1-2
CDR3nt: TGTGCCAGCAGTGAAGGGAACTATGGCTACACCTTC
CDR3aa: CASSEGNYGYTF

v_gene: TRBV5-1
d_gene: TRBD1
abundance: -
j_gene: TRBJ2-1
CDR3nt: TGCGCCAGCAGCTTGGGGACAGGGTACAATGAGCAGTTCTTC
CDR3aa: CASSLGTGYNEQFF

v_gene: TRBV24-1
d_gene: -
abundance: -
j_gene: TRBJ2-5
CDR3nt: TGTGCCACCAATGATTCAGGGCACCAAGAGACCCAGTACTTC
CDR3aa: CATNDSGHQETQYF

v_gene: TRBV7-7
d_gene: TRBD2
abundance: -
j_gene: TRBJ2-1
CDR3nt: TGTGCTAGCAGCCAGAGCGGGGGGGACAATGAGCAGTTCTTC
CDR3aa: CASSQSGGDNEQFF

v_gene: TRBV9
d_gene: TRBD1
abundance: -
j_gene: TRBJ1-5
CDR3nt: TGTGCCAGCAGCGTAGCTACGTCGGGACAGACTGATCAGCCCCAGCATTTT
CDR3aa: CASSVATSGQTDQPQHF

v_gene: TRBV19
d_gene: TRBD1
abundance: -
j_gene: TRBJ2-1
CDR3nt: TGTGCCACCCGGGACAGGGGGCTCGTCAATGAGCAGTTCTTC
CDR3aa: CATRDRGLVNEQFF

v_gene: TRBV18
d_gene: -
abundance: -
j_gene: TRBJ1-1
CDR3nt: TGTGCCAGCTCACCCCAGGCAGCTACGAACACTGAAGCTTTCTTT
CDR3aa: CASSPQAATNTEAFF

v_gene: TRBV4-3
d_gene: -
abundance: -
j_gene: TRBJ2-3
CDR3nt: TGCGCCAGCAGCCAAGATTATACTAGCAGGGATACGCAGTATTTT
CDR3aa: CASSQDYTSRDTQYF

v_gene: TRBV23-1
d_gene: -
abundance: once
j_gene: TRBJ1-2
CDR3nt: TGCGCCAGCAGCGGGGGGCGCGACTATGGCTACACCTTC
CDR3aa: CASSGGRDYGYTF

v_gene: TRBV7-3
d_gene: -
abundance: few
j_gene: TRBJ1-2
CDR3nt: TGTGCCAGCAGCTTAACGCCGGGGTCGGCTAACTATGGCTACACCTTC
CDR3aa: CASSLTPGSANYGYTF

v_gene: TRBV2
d_gene: -
abundance: -
j_gene: TRBJ1-1
CDR3nt: TGTGCCAGCAGTAGGACAGTAGAAGCTTTCTTT
CDR3aa: CASSRTVEAFF

v_gene: TRBV5-5
d_gene: -
abundance: -
j_gene: TRBJ1-1
CDR3nt: TGTGCCAGCAGCTTTTTGGGAGACAGGACGTTCCCTGAAGCTTTCTTT
CDR3aa: CASSFLGDRTFPEAFF

v_gene: TRBV14
d_gene: -
abundance: -
j_gene: TRBJ1-1
CDR3nt: TGTGCCAGCAGGTGGGGATTGAACACTGAAGCTTTCTTT
CDR3aa: CASRWGLNTEAFF

v_gene: TRBV20-1
d_gene: -
abundance: -
j_gene: TRBJ1-3
CDR3nt: TGCAGTGCTAGAGTTGGTGACACCATATATTTT
CDR3aa: CSARVGDTIYF

v_gene: TRBV6-5
d_gene: -
abundance: -
j_gene: TRBJ1-5
CDR3nt: TGTGCCAGCAAAGTTACGGGGAGTAATCAGCCCCAGCATTTT
CDR3aa: CASKVTGSNQPQHF

v_gene: TRBV6-5
d_gene: -
abundance: -
j_gene: TRBJ2-7
CDR3nt: TGTGCCAGCAGGACTCGACTAACCTACGAGCAGTACTTC
CDR3aa: CASRTRLTYEQYF

v_gene: TRBV11-3
d_gene: -
abundance: -
j_gene: TRBJ2-3
CDR3nt: TGTGCCAGCAGGGGGGGGCTCTTCACAGATACGCAGTATTTT
CDR3aa: CASRGGLFTDTQYF

v_gene: TRBV20-1
d_gene: -
abundance: once
j_gene: TRBJ1-2
CDR3nt: TGCAGTGCCACCAACTATGGCTACACCTTC
CDR3aa: CSATNYGYTF

v_gene: TRBV30
d_gene: -
abundance: once
j_gene: TRBJ1-3
CDR3nt: TGTGCCTGGAGGCAGGGTGCGAACACCATATATTTT
CDR3aa: CAWRQGANTIYF

v_gene: TRBV7-2
d_gene: -
abundance: -
j_gene: TRBJ1-1
CDR3nt: TGTGCCAGCAGCTGGGGGGCCTGGAACACTGAAGCTTTCTTT
CDR3aa: CASSWGAWNTEAFF

v_gene: TRBV5-1
d_gene: -
abundance: -
j_gene: TRBJ1-4
CDR3nt: TGCGCCAGCAGCTTGGAACCCTCAGGAATCACTAATGAAAAACTGTTTTTT
CDR3aa: CASSLEPSGITNEKLFF

v_gene: TRBV3-1/TRBV3-2
d_gene: -
abundance: few
j_gene: TRBJ1-5
CDR3nt: TGTGCCAGCAGCCAGCAGGGGAGTCAGCCCCAGCATTTT
CDR3aa: CASSQQGSQPQHF

v_gene: TRBV7-8
d_gene: -
abundance: few
j_gene: TRBJ2-3
CDR3nt: TGTGCCAGCAGCCCTACCCCCTCGATCCTCACAGATACGCAGTATTTT
CDR3aa: CASSPTPSILTDTQYF

v_gene: TRBV30
d_gene: -
abundance: -
j_gene: TRBJ1-4
CDR3nt: TGTGCCGTCCAGGGGAGCAATGAAAAACTGTTTTTT
CDR3aa: CAVQGSNEKLFF

v_gene: TRBV7-2
d_gene: -
abundance: -
j_gene: TRBJ1-5
CDR3nt: TGTGCCAGCAGCTTGTACCAGGGAGTAAATCAGCCCCAGCATTTT
CDR3aa: CASSLYQGVNQPQHF

v_gene: TRBV30
d_gene: TRBD1
abundance: -
j_gene: TRBJ1-2
CDR3nt: TGTGCCTGCACGGACAGGGTCCCATATGGCTACACCTTC
CDR3aa: CACTDRVPYGYTF

v_gene: TRBV5-4
d_gene: -
abundance: -
j_gene: TRBJ2-7
CDR3nt: TGTGCCAGCAGCTTGGGTCGGCAGGAAGTTGACGAGCAGTACTTC
CDR3aa: CASSLGRQEVDEQYF